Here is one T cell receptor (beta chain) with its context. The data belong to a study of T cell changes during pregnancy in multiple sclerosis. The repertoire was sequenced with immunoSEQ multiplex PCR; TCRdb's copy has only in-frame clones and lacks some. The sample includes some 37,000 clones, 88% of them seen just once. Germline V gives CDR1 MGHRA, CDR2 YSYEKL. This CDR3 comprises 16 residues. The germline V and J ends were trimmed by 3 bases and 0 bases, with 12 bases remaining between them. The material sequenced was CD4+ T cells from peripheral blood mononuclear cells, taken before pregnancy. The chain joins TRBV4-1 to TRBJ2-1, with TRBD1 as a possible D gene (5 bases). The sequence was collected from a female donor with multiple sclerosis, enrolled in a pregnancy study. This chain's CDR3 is CASSHSQASSYNEQFF. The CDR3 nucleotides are TGCGCCAGCAGCCACTCACAGGCTAGCTCCTACAATGAGCAGTTCTTC.